Included here is one TCR beta chain sequence, with context. This specimen comes from a study of blood T cell repertoires in COVID-19. Authors' processing steps: Quantification of nucleated cells was approximated via reference gene primer amplification. Produced via immunoSEQ multiplex PCR; TCRdb's table is partial and in-frame only. V, J and clone size reflect that table, while D and trimming were determined from the DNA. The data hold 100,000 to 150,000 clones, with approximately 80% observed a single time. The CDR3 consists of 17 residues. Germline assignment: CDR1 MNHNS and CDR2 SASEGT. Trimming at V came to 0 bases and at J to 3 bases, leaving 6 bases not matched to a gene.

The chain employs TRBV6-1 and TRBJ2-1, with 9 bases matching TRBD1. This TCR derives from a woman aged 45-65 years with acute or convalescent COVID-19. The material sequenced was peripheral blood. CDR3 residues: CASSEARTGDHYNEQFF. CDR3 nucleotide sequence: TGTGCCAGCAGTGAAGCCCGGACAGGGGACCACTACAATGAGCAGTTCTTC.